The 10 T cell receptor beta chains below were found in one sample sequenced in a study of blood T cell repertoires in COVID-19. Clones were sequenced by immunoSEQ multiplex PCR, and TCRdb holds only the in-frame ones, with some missing. The table has about 270,000 clones, under 95% seen once. The sample was PBMCs or T cells enriched from blood (not recorded which). These receptor sequences come from a middle-aged woman with acute COVID-19.

This clone has just one count. This chain joins TRBV19 and TRBJ1-5; D not certain. Germline V gene data show CDR1 as LNHDA and CDR2 as SQIVND (reference sequence). The CDR3 consists of 16 residues. V lost 3 bases and J lost 4, with 16 bases in between. CDR3 sequence: CASSMDVWRLNQPQHF. The DNA for the CDR3 is TGTGCCAGTAGTATGGATGTTTGGAGGCTAAATCAGCCCCAGCATTTT. Complete variable domain (other parts from reference TRBV19 and TRBJ1-5): DGGITQSPKYLFRKEGQNVTLSCEQNLNHDAMYWYRQDPGQGLRLIYYSQIVNDFQKGDIAEGYSVSREKKESFPLTVTSAQKNPTAFYLCASSMDVWRLNQPQHFGDGTRLSIL.

The chain has TRBV3-1 (or the pseudogene TRBV3-2) and TRBJ2-7; a possible D gene is TRBD1 (5 bases). With 1 base removed from V and 6 bases from J, the gap between germline ends came to 13 bases. The CDR3 has 14 amino acids. CDR1 is LGHDT, CDR2 YNNKEL, per germline (reference sequence). The CDR3 loop is CASSQVQGQGEQYF. The CDR3 nucleotides are TGTGCCAGCAGCCAAGTGCAGGGCCAGGGCGAGCAGTACTTC.

This clone was found a few times. The chain joins TRBV5-4 to TRBJ1-3; D is ambiguous. CDR1 is SGHNT and CDR2 is YYREEE in the germline V gene (reference sequence). The CDR3 totals 14 residues. V lost 2 bases and J lost 1, with 7 bases in between. DNA of the CDR3: TGTGCCAGCAGCTTAAGAGGGTCTGGAAACACCATATATTTT. This codes for CASSLRGSGNTIYF.

CDR3 region: CASSIQGTHGYTF. The CDR3 DNA is TGTGCCAGCAGCATACAGGGTACCCATGGCTACACCTTC. V usage is TRBV5-4 and J usage is TRBJ1-2, with D maybe TRBD1 (6 bases). The CDR3 is made up of 13 amino acids. Deletions cut 4 bases from V and 6 bases from J, with 13 bases between. The V gene's germline CDR1 is SGHNT and CDR2 YYREEE (reference sequence). Drawing the rest from reference TRBV5-4 and TRBJ1-2, the complete variable domain is ETGVTQSPTHLIKTRGQQVTLRCSSQSGHNTVSWYQQALGQGPQFIFQYYREEENGRGNFPPRFSGLQFPNYSSELNVNALELDDSALYLCASSIQGTHGYTFGSGTRLTVV.

This chain uses TRBV5-4 with TRBJ2-2, with D possibly TRBD1 on 6 matching bases. Germline CDR1 SGHNT, CDR2 YYREEE (reference sequence). Trimming cost V 5 bases and J 5 bases, with 13 bases left between them. CDR3 length: 14 residues. The CDR3 bases are TGTGCCAGCAGACCGGACAGCTTAACCGGGGAGCTGTTTTTT. This sequence encodes CASRPDSLTGELFF.

V and J are TRBV18 and TRBJ2-7; no firm D call. CDR1 is KGHSH, CDR2 LQKENI, per germline. This CDR3 spans 12 amino acids. Deletions cut 3 bases from V and 5 bases from J, with 8 bases between. CDR3 loop: CASSPGQNEQYF. In DNA form, the CDR3 reads TGTGCCAGCTCACCGGGCCAGAACGAGCAGTACTTC.

The rearrangement uses TRBV7-9 and TRBJ1-5, with 7 nucleotides matching TRBD1. CDR1 and CDR2 (germline): SEHNR, FQNEAQ (reference sequence). V was clipped by 4 bases and J by 2 bases; unmatched bases: 5. The CDR3 spans 15 residues. The CDR3 spells CASSSRQGGNQPQHF. CDR3 sequence (DNA): TGTGCCAGCAGCTCCCGACAGGGTGGCAATCAGCCCCAGCATTTT.

V and J are TRBV28 and TRBJ1-2; D might be TRBD1 (6 bases). Germline V CDR1 and CDR2: MDHEN, SYDVKM. The CDR3 is 15 residues long. Trimming shortened V by 3 bases and J by 7 bases, and 18 bases separated the two germline ends. For the CDR3, the DNA is TGTGCCAGCAGTTTGCAGGGGCTGAGGGCTGGTGGCTACACCTTC. It specifies CASSLQGLRAGGYTF.

This clone was counted a single time. The chain has TRBV18 and TRBJ1-1, with 9 bases aligning to TRBD1. Germline trimming cut 6 bases from V and 1 base from J; bases unmatched to any gene: 0. Germline CDR1 reads KGHSH; CDR2 reads LQKENI. The CDR3 runs to 13 residues. CDR3 bases: TGTGCCAGCTCGGGACAGGGGAACACTGAAGCTTTCTTT. This codes for CASSGQGNTEAFF.

The chain has TRBV27 and TRBJ2-5, with 9 positions matching TRBD1. The CDR3 has 14 amino acids. V was clipped by 7 bases and J by 5 bases; unmatched bases: 8. Looked up from germline, CDR1 is MNHEY and CDR2 is SMNVEV (reference sequence). CDR3 coding DNA: TGTGCCAGCACCTCGGGACAGGGTTCTGAGACCCAGTACTTC. Translation gives CASTSGQGSETQYF.